What follows are 14 T cell receptor beta chains derived from one specimen sequenced in a study of blood T cell repertoires in COVID-19. Sequenced by immunoSEQ multiplex PCR; TCRdb stores in-frame clones only, minus some. The repertoire holds 150,000 to 200,000 clones, 65% to 90% seen once, with about 8.6% in the top ten. The sample comprised peripheral blood. These receptors originate from a man aged 45-65 years with active or convalescent COVID-19.

The chain links TRBV27 to TRBJ1-5; D possibly corresponds to TRBD1 (5 bases). The germline CDR1 and CDR2 sequences are MNHEY and SMNVEV (reference sequence). The CDR3 extends over 16 amino acids. V was trimmed by 5 bases and J by 2 bases, leaving 16 bases between them. CDR3 sequence (DNA): TGTGCCAGCAGTCGGCTCAGGGAATCGGGCAATCAGCCCCAGCATTTT. Amino acid sequence: CASSRLRESGNQPQHF.

This sequence joins TRBV5-1 and TRBJ2-1; TRBD2 agrees at 7 bases. Per germline, CDR1 SGHRS and CDR2 YFSETQ. Unmatched junction bases numbered 14, after V lost 4 bases and J lost 7 bases. The CDR3 is made up of 16 amino acids. The CDR3 DNA reads as TGCGCCAGCAGCCCGGGGGTAAGCGGGATTTTGAATGAGCAGTTCTTC. Encoded protein: CASSPGVSGILNEQFF.

This clone was seen only a few times. The CDR3 sequence is CASSHPGSRGNEQFF. Here the CDR3 DNA reads TGTGCCAGCAGTCACCCGGGGTCCCGAGGCAATGAGCAGTTCTTC. The chain employs TRBV27 and TRBJ2-1; tentatively, D is TRBD2 (5 bases). Germline V gives CDR1 MNHEY, CDR2 SMNVEV (reference sequence). This CDR3 is 15 amino acids long. The germline V and J ends were trimmed by 5 bases and 6 bases, with 17 bases remaining between them.

Remarks on this clone: Sequence at one end of the junction differs from germline and may be a read error. The J gene is TRBJ1-6, the V gene TRBV5-6; D remains unclear. This CDR3 spans 15 amino acids. Germline V gene data show CDR1 as SGHDT and CDR2 as YYEEEE. The CDR3 sequence is CASSLYSGPSGLGNF. CDR3 coding DNA: TGTGCCAGCAGCTTGTATTCCGGGCCCTCGGGGTTGGGGAACTTT.

The V gene is TRBV9, the J gene TRBJ2-2; 8 nucleotides agree with TRBD2. J gave up 2 bases and V 0 bases, and 3 bases lay outside the gene matches. From germline, CDR1 is SGDLS and CDR2 YYNGEE. The length of the CDR3 is 16 residues. The CDR3 loop is CASSVVSGANTGELFF. The CDR3 region has the DNA TGTGCCAGCAGCGTAGTTAGCGGGGCTAACACCGGGGAGCTGTTTTTT.

The rearrangement joins TRBV3-1 (or the pseudogene TRBV3-2) to TRBJ2-7; 8 nucleotides line up with TRBD1. This CDR3 has 15 residues. V was pared by 0 bases and J by 4 bases, with 5 bases of the junction left unmatched. Germline loops: CDR1 LGHDT, CDR2 YNNKEL (reference sequence). CDR3 DNA: TGTGCCAGCAGCCAAGACGGCAGGGGGCTATACGAGCAGTACTTC. Translated, it gives CASSQDGRGLYEQYF.

This rearrangement joins TRBV11-1 to TRBJ2-1; 11 bases match TRBD2. The V segment lost 6 bases and the J segment 9 bases; nucleotides outside the gene matches: 10. CDR3 size: 15 residues. Germline V CDR1 and CDR2: SGHAT, FQDESV (reference sequence). CDR3 region: CASSLSGRVPREQFF. Written as DNA, the CDR3 is TGTGCCAGCAGTCTTAGCGGGAGGGTTCCCCGTGAGCAGTTCTTC.

The rearrangement uses TRBV27 and TRBJ2-7; D may be TRBD2 (6 bases). This CDR3 has 17 amino acids. Germline V lookup: CDR1 MNHEY, CDR2 SMNVEV (reference sequence). Trimming cost V 5 bases and J 0 bases, with 20 bases left between them. The CDR3 coding sequence is TGTGCCAGCAGTGGAGGGAGGACCCACCGTCCCTCCTACGAGCAGTACTTC. This sequence encodes CASSGGRTHRPSYEQYF.

Only one count was recorded for this clone. This sequence joins TRBV6-2 or TRBV6-3 and TRBJ2-5; 12 bases match TRBD2. The CDR3 spans 16 residues. Germline loops: CDR1 MNHEY, CDR2 SVGEGT. Trimming removed 5 bases from V and 4 bases from J; junction bases left unmatched: 8. In DNA form, the CDR3 reads TGTGCCAGCAGTAAGCTAGCGGGGGGGCGCGGAGAGACCCAGTACTTC. Protein: CASSKLAGGRGETQYF.

The chain joins TRBV5-1 to TRBJ1-1, with D maybe TRBD1 (5 bases). V was shortened by 5 bases and J by 0 bases, with 11 bases between the two germline ends. Germline CDR1 SGHRS, CDR2 YFSETQ. This CDR3 contains 14 residues. CDR3 DNA sequence: TGCGCCAGCAGATCACAGGCGATGAACACTGAAGCTTTCTTT. Translating it yields CASRSQAMNTEAFF. The full variable domain, in which reference TRBV5-1 and TRBJ1-1 provide the parts outside the CDR3, is KAGVTQTPRYLIKTRGQQVTLSCSPISGHRSVSWYQQTPGQGLQFLFEYFSETQRNKGNFPGRFSGRQFSNSRSEMNVSTLELGDSALYLCASRSQAMNTEAFFGQGTRLTVV.

The chain has TRBV15 and TRBJ2-7; possibly TRBD1 for D (6 bases). CDR1 and CDR2 from the germline V gene are LNHNV and YYDKDF (reference sequence). The CDR3 contains 16 residues. The ends were cut back, 1 base at V and 1 base at J, with 14 bases in the middle. DNA of the CDR3: TGTGCCACCAGCAGAGGAGTACAGGGCCAATCCTACGAGCAGTACTTC. This sequence encodes CATSRGVQGQSYEQYF.

This chain joins TRBV7-2 and TRBJ1-1; D is ambiguous. This CDR3 spans 13 amino acids. Trimming stripped 5 bases from V and 4 bases from J, with 11 bases between. Germline lookup yields CDR1 SGHTA and CDR2 FQGNSA. CDR3 sequence reads: CASSLETRTEAFF. The CDR3 bases are TGTGCCAGCAGCCTAGAAACGCGCACTGAAGCTTTCTTT. The full variable domain, with the rest looked up from reference TRBV7-2 and TRBJ1-1, is GAGVSQSPSNKVTEKGKDVELRCDPISGHTALYWYRQSLGQGLEFLIYFQGNSAPDKSGLPSDRFSAERTGGSVSTLTIQRTQQEDSAVYLCASSLETRTEAFFGQGTRLTVV.

This CDR3 reads CASSPGQGTRGNTDTQYF. In nucleotides, the CDR3 is TGTGCCAGCAGTCCCGGACAGGGTACGAGAGGTAACACAGATACGCAGTATTTT. The genes are TRBV27 and TRBJ2-3, with 8 nucleotides matching TRBD1. The CDR3 runs to 18 residues. From germline, CDR1 is MNHEY and CDR2 SMNVEV (reference sequence). After removal of 5 bases from V and 2 bases from J, the junction contained 15 bases not matched to a gene.

The chain links TRBV19 to TRBJ1-5; D ambiguous. The CDR3 is made up of 15 amino acids. Germline CDR1 LNHDA, CDR2 SQIVND (reference sequence). Trimming pared 7 bases from V and 1 base from J, leaving 14 bases between. CDR3 amino acids: CASNPLAGSNQPQHF. The CDR3 DNA follows: TGTGCCAGTAACCCGTTAGCCGGGAGCAATCAGCCCCAGCATTTT. Full variable domain (rest looked up from reference TRBV19 and TRBJ1-5): DGGITQSPKYLFRKEGQNVTLSCEQNLNHDAMYWYRQDPGQGLRLIYYSQIVNDFQKGDIAEGYSVSREKKESFPLTVTSAQKNPTAFYLCASNPLAGSNQPQHFGDGTRLSIL.